The clone carrying this TCR beta chain has more than one count but fewer than ten. Its antigen is as yet unknown. This sample is drawn from a study of response to subunit inactivated influenza vaccine. Overall study results and limits: Seasonal influenza vaccination, on each occasion, was suggested by the authors to recruit few new T cells.

The germline V and J ends were trimmed by 0 bases and 4 bases, with 13 bases remaining between them. The CDR3 loop spans 16 amino acids. Germline values: CDR1 SGHTA, CDR2 FQGNSA. TCRdb redid the calling of the RT-PCR reads with MiXCR, one entry per CDR3 protein. The sample includes 500,000 to 600,000 distinct CDR3 sequences, approximately 10% of them seen just once. The clonotype comes from a man between 50 and 59 years old who received an inactivated influenza vaccine. The rearrangement joins TRBV7-2 to TRBJ2-1; tentatively, D is TRBD1 (6 bases). The sequencing here drew on PBMCs from blood, taken on the day of vaccination. The DNA for the CDR3 is TGTGCCAGCAGCTTAGCCTCCCCCAGGGGTTACAATGAGCAGTTCTTC. This codes for CASSLASPRGYNEQFF.